The clone carrying this TCR beta chain was observed many times. Its antigen is as yet unknown. For repertoire sequencing, the TCR beta CDR3 regions were amplified from RNA transcripts. First-round RT-PCR used HTBI primers; second-round multiplex PCR followed. TCRdb itself ran the multiplex PCR reads through MiXCR, one entry per CDR3 protein. The sample yields hundreds of thousands of distinct CDR3 sequences, over 20% seen once. The record originates from a study of Graves' ophthalmopathy and Graves' hyperthyroidism. The study, taken as a whole, reports: Blood samples also showed most expanded thyroid clonotypes exceeding 0.001 frequency.

Stable hyperthyroidism meant no progression to ophthalmopathy within 18 months of follow-up. CDR1 and CDR2 (germline): LNHDA, SQIVND (reference sequence). This CDR3 is built from 14 residues. V lost 3 bases and J lost 8, with 16 bases in between. This TCR was recovered from a woman between 18 and 30 years old with stable Graves' hyperthyroidism. Some clones in this sample may be carry-over from other donors' samples. This chain links TRBV19 with TRBJ1-2; unclear D gene. The sequenced material came from peripheral blood. The chain's CDR3 is CASSIGVPLAGYTF. The CDR3, as DNA: TGTGCCAGTAGTATCGGCGTTCCCCTCGCGGGCTACACCTTC.